The 26 T cell receptor beta chains below come from one sample, sequenced in a study of T cell responses to AZD1222 COVID-19 vaccine. The repertoire was sequenced with immunoSEQ multiplex PCR; TCRdb's copy has only in-frame clones and lacks some. The sample gives some 120,000 clones, 80% to 95% of which show up once; less than 4.5% is in the top ten. The specimen comprised peripheral blood, sampled on day 0 of MenACWY control vaccination. The receptors were gathered from an adult in good health.

The chain couples TRBV4-1 to TRBJ2-1, with 11 nucleotides matching TRBD2. Trimming at V came to 0 bases and at J to 1 base, leaving 5 bases not matched to a gene. The CDR3 covers 18 residues. CDR1 MGHRA and CDR2 YSYEKL come from the germline V gene. This CDR3 reads CASSQEKTSGVSYNEQFF. The CDR3 DNA reads as TGCGCCAGCAGCCAAGAAAAGACTAGCGGGGTATCCTACAATGAGCAGTTCTTC.

V is TRBV7-8 and J is TRBJ1-1; tentative D call: TRBD1 (5 bases). V lost 5 bases and J 1 base, leaving 8 bases between the germline ends. This CDR3 has 13 amino acids. Germline assignment: CDR1 SGHVS and CDR2 FQNEAQ. As DNA, the CDR3 is TGTGCCAGCAGCCAGAGGGGGAACACTGAAGCTTTCTTT. It yields the protein CASSQRGNTEAFF.

The chain uses TRBV5-6 and TRBJ1-6, with 9 positions matching TRBD1. Losses at the gene ends were 3 bases for V and 8 bases for J; bases not matched to a gene: 3. CDR1 and CDR2 from the germline V gene are SGHDT and YYEEEE. The CDR3 consists of 14 residues. DNA for the CDR3: TGTGCCAGCAGCTGGGGACAGGGAGATTCACCCCTCCACTTT. The encoded protein is CASSWGQGDSPLHF.

The chain couples TRBV4-1 to TRBJ2-7, with TRBD2 identical over 10 bases. V lost 1 base to trimming and J lost 4 bases; unmatched junction nucleotides: 10. The CDR3 is 17 amino acids. CDR1 is MGHRA, CDR2 YSYEKL, per germline. CDR3 loop: CASSQATLASGSYEQYF. As DNA, the CDR3 is TGCGCCAGCAGCCAAGCCACCCTGGCTAGCGGGAGTTACGAGCAGTACTTC.

The rearrangement joins TRBV23-1 to TRBJ1-6; 7 bases match TRBD1. TRBV23-1 is recorded as an ORF, its role being uncertain. Losses at the gene ends were 2 bases for V and 5 bases for J; bases not matched to a gene: 18. The length of the CDR3 is 20 residues. The CDR3 loop is CASSQISDREFRYDNSPLHF. In DNA, the CDR3 is TGCGCCAGCAGTCAAATTTCCGACAGGGAGTTTCGGTACGATAATTCACCCCTCCACTTT.

The genes are TRBV5-1 and TRBJ2-3; D possibly corresponds to TRBD2 (7 bases). V was trimmed by 0 bases and J by 2 bases, leaving 13 bases between them. The CDR3 is 16 amino acids. Germline loops: CDR1 SGHRS, CDR2 YFSETQ. The CDR3 region is CASSLDVGGLTDTQYF. The CDR3 DNA reads as TGCGCCAGCAGCTTGGACGTCGGGGGGCTCACAGATACGCAGTATTTT.

The V and J genes are TRBV5-5 and TRBJ1-1; D not resolved. Trimming pared 6 bases from V and 2 bases from J, leaving 20 bases between. Germline V gives CDR1 SGHKS, CDR2 YYEKEE (reference sequence). The CDR3 extends over 16 amino acids. DNA of the CDR3: TGTGCCAGCACTGGACCGGCGGGCAACCTCAACACTGAAGCTTTCTTT. This gives the protein CASTGPAGNLNTEAFF.

V is TRBV5-1 and J is TRBJ2-5, with 10 bases fitting TRBD2. Losses at the gene ends were 4 bases for V and 5 bases for J; bases not matched to a gene: 8. Germline CDR1 reads SGHRS; CDR2 reads YFSETQ. This CDR3 comprises 15 residues. The CDR3 is CASSASGGALETQYF. CDR3 bases: TGCGCCAGCAGCGCAAGCGGGGGGGCCCTGGAGACCCAGTACTTC.

The rearrangement links TRBV13 to TRBJ2-1, with 8 bases matching TRBD2. There are 17 residues in the CDR3. Germline V gene sequence: CDR1 PRHDT, CDR2 FYEKMQ (reference sequence). The V and J ends lost 1 base and 7 bases, in that order; junction bases with no gene match: 12. The CDR3, as DNA: TGTGCCAGCAGCTTAGCCCCTAACGGGAGGGAGGGTAATGAGCAGTTCTTC. It encodes CASSLAPNGREGNEQFF.

The chain uses TRBV14 and TRBJ2-1; no reliable D call. Germline assignment: CDR1 SGHDN and CDR2 FVKESK. The germline V and J ends were trimmed by 2 bases and 10 bases, with 21 bases remaining between them. The CDR3 has 16 amino acids. CDR3 protein: CASSQKGFELFAEQFF. Here the CDR3 DNA reads TGTGCCAGCAGCCAAAAAGGGTTCGAGCTATTTGCGGAGCAGTTCTTC.

On this clone: Other DNA variants within this sample encode the same CDR3. This chain uses TRBV5-1 with TRBJ1-1; no reliable D call. Germline loops: CDR1 SGHRS, CDR2 YFSETQ. V was clipped by 1 base and J by 0 bases, with 4 bases between them. The CDR3 runs to 13 residues. The CDR3 nucleotides read TGCGCCAGCAGCTTGACAGTGAACACTGAAGCTTTCTTT. This sequence encodes CASSLTVNTEAFF.

The chain is built from TRBV24-1 and TRBJ1-2; the D is unclear. Germline V gene sequence: CDR1 KGHDR, CDR2 SFDVKD. The V end lost 4 bases, the J end lost 1 base, and 9 bases lay between the germline ends. The CDR3 runs to 14 residues. CDR3: CATSDPLNNYGYTF. In DNA, the CDR3 is TGTGCCACCAGTGACCCCCTAAATAACTATGGCTACACCTTC.

V gene TRBV30 combines with J gene TRBJ2-1, with 12 bases identical to TRBD1. The CDR3 has 17 residues. Per the germline V gene, CDR1 is GTSNPN and CDR2 is SVGIG (reference sequence). V lost 7 bases and J lost 4; bases outside the gene matches: 14. This CDR3 reads CAYTGTGGMVVYNEQFF. In DNA, the CDR3 is TGTGCCTACACCGGGACAGGGGGCATGGTCGTATACAATGAGCAGTTCTTC.

The chain carries TRBV27 and TRBJ2-5, with D perhaps matching TRBD1 (5 bases). Germline assignment: CDR1 MNHEY and CDR2 SMNVEV (reference sequence). V was clipped by 0 bases and J by 5 bases, with 16 bases between them. CDR3 size: 16 residues. The CDR3 bases are TGTGCCAGCAGTTTATCAGACAGCCTCAGGATGGAGACCCAGTACTTC. Amino acid sequence: CASSLSDSLRMETQYF.

The J gene is TRBJ2-2, the V gene TRBV19; 11 nucleotides agree with TRBD2. The CDR3 loop spans 14 amino acids. Germline loops: CDR1 LNHDA, CDR2 SQIVND (reference sequence). The V and J ends lost 7 bases and 9 bases, in that order; junction bases with no gene match: 7. The CDR3 DNA reads TGTGCCAGTACCGTTAGCGGGAGGGTGAGGGAGCTGTTTTTT. Its translation: CASTVSGRVRELFF.

This chain joins TRBV7-2 and TRBJ2-1; the match to TRBD2 covers 7 bases. This CDR3 has 14 amino acids. V shed 3 bases and J 4 bases; nucleotides not matched to a gene: 3. The germline V gene has CDR1 SGHTA and CDR2 FQGNSA. The CDR3: CASSFGGSYNEQFF. CDR3 sequence (DNA): TGTGCCAGCAGCTTCGGGGGGTCGTACAATGAGCAGTTCTTC.

The CDR3 DNA reads TGTGCCAGCAGCCAAGTCGGGATGAACACTGAAGCTTTCTTT. Its protein is CASSQVGMNTEAFF. The chain combines TRBV3-1 (or the pseudogene TRBV3-2) with TRBJ1-1; D unresolved. Germline assignment: CDR1 LGHDT and CDR2 YNNKEL (reference sequence). Trimming pared 1 base from V and 0 bases from J, leaving 6 bases between. The CDR3 sequence is 14 residues long.

The chain uses TRBV7-3 and TRBJ2-1; tentative D call: TRBD1 (6 bases). CDR3 length: 17 amino acids. V was shortened by 2 bases and J by 4 bases, with 18 bases between the two germline ends. Germline CDR1 SGHTA, CDR2 FQGTGA. The CDR3 loop is CASSLGEGEFGYNEQFF. CDR3 nucleotide sequence: TGTGCCAGCAGCTTAGGTGAGGGGGAGTTCGGGTACAATGAGCAGTTCTTC.

The genes are TRBV7-2 and TRBJ2-2; 9 positions match TRBD2. The CDR3 length is 18 residues. The V gene end was trimmed by 0 bases and the J gene end by 5 bases; junction bases not matched to a gene: 10. CDR1 SGHTA and CDR2 FQGNSA come from the germline V gene. The chain's CDR3 is CASSLALLAGAYTGELFF. The CDR3 coding sequence is TGTGCCAGCAGCTTAGCCCTACTAGCGGGCGCGTATACCGGGGAGCTGTTTTTT.

The genes are TRBV18 and TRBJ2-3; 7 nucleotides match TRBD1. Trimming took 2 bases from V and 0 from J; bases not matched to a gene: 5. This CDR3 contains 16 residues. Germline assignment: CDR1 KGHSH and CDR2 LQKENI. As DNA, the CDR3 is TGTGCCAGCTCACCAACGACAGGGATTAGCACAGATACGCAGTATTTT. Protein: CASSPTTGISTDTQYF. Supplemented by reference TRBV18 and TRBJ2-3, the full variable domain reads NAGVMQNPRHLVRRRGQEARLRCSPMKGHSHVYWYRQLPEEGLKFMVYLQKENIIDESGMPKERFSAEFPKEGPSILRIQQVVRGDSAAYFCASSPTTGISTDTQYFGPGTRLTVL.

V and J are TRBV30 and TRBJ2-1; the D is unclear. V shed 2 bases and J shed 5 bases, with 10 bases lying between them. Germline loops: CDR1 GTSNPN, CDR2 SVGIG (reference sequence). This CDR3 is 13 amino acids long. Here the CDR3 DNA reads TGTGCCTGGAGTCTCCAACCTGACAATGAGCAGTTCTTC. Protein product: CAWSLQPDNEQFF.

The V and J genes are TRBV28 and TRBJ1-5, with no clear D. V was trimmed by 2 bases and J by 4 bases, leaving 9 bases between them. Germline V CDR1 and CDR2: MDHEN, SYDVKM. This CDR3 has 14 residues. CDR3 DNA sequence: TGTGCCAGCAGTTTAGCGATAGCAAATCAGCCCCAGCATTTT. Protein product: CASSLAIANQPQHF.

The rearrangement links TRBV20-1 to TRBJ2-7; perhaps TRBD2 as D (6 bases). The germline V gene encodes CDR1 DFQATT and CDR2 SNEGSKA (reference sequence). Trimming shortened V by 5 bases and J by 1 base, and 9 bases separated the two germline ends. The CDR3 runs 12 residues. Written as DNA, the CDR3 is TGCAGTGCTGGTGGGAGGTCCTACGAGCAGTACTTC. It yields the protein CSAGGRSYEQYF.

This clone was picked up one time. The CDR3 spells CSEVLAGAGDTQYF. The CDR3 nucleotides are TGCAGCGAGGTACTAGCGGGAGCCGGAGATACGCAGTATTTT. The chain recombines TRBV29-1 with TRBJ2-3, with 11 bases lining up with TRBD2. The CDR3 length is 14 residues. Trimming cost V 7 bases and J 5 bases; bases outside gene matches: 8. The germline V gene has CDR1 SQVTM and CDR2 ANQGSEA.

This chain joins TRBV14 and TRBJ1-1; D may be TRBD1 (6 bases). V was shortened by 3 bases and J by 2 bases, with 28 bases between the two germline ends. Germline CDR1 is SGHDN and CDR2 is FVKESK. This CDR3 comprises 20 residues. The CDR3 nucleotides are TGTGCCAGCAGCCAGCTAGTGGGTTCGGGCAGGGGAGGCTTTAACACTGAAGCTTTCTTT. Protein sequence: CASSQLVGSGRGGFNTEAFF.

V and J are TRBV11-3 and TRBJ2-1; D is ambiguous. Germline CDR1 reads SGHNT; CDR2 reads YENEEA. The CDR3 totals 13 residues. The V end was cut by 2 bases, the J end by 5 bases, with 7 bases between. The CDR3 sequence is CASSLHTNNEQFF. The CDR3 nucleotides are TGTGCCAGCAGCTTACATACCAACAATGAGCAGTTCTTC. Full variable domain (remainder filled in from reference TRBV11-3 and TRBJ2-1): EAGVVQSPRYKIIEKKQPVAFWCNPISGHNTLYWYLQNLGQGPELLIRYENEEAVDDSQLPKDRFSAERLKGVDSTLKIQPAELGDSAVYLCASSLHTNNEQFFGPGTRLTVL.